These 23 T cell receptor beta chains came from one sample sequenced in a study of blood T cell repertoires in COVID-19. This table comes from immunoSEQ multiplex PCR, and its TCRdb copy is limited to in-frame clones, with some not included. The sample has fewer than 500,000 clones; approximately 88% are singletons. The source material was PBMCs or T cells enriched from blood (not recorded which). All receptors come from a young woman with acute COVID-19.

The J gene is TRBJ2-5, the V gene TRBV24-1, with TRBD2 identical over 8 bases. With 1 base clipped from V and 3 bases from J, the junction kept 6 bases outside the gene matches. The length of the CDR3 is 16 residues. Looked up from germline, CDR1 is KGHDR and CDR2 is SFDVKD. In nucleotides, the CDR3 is TGTGCCACCAGTGATTTTGTCGCGGGGGGAAAAGAGACCCAGTACTTC. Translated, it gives CATSDFVAGGKETQYF.

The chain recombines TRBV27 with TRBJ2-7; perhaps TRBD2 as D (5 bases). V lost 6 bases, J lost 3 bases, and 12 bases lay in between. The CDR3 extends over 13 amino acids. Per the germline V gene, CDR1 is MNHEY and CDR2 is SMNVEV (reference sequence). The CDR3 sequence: CASRPTRDYEQYF. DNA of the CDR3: TGTGCCAGCAGACCCACCCGGGACTACGAGCAGTACTTC.

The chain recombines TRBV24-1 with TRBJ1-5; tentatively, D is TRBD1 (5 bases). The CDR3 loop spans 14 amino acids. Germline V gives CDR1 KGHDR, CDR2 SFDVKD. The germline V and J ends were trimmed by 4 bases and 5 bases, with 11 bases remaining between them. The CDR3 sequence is CATSEAGTDQPQHF. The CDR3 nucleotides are TGTGCCACCAGTGAAGCAGGGACTGATCAGCCCCAGCATTTT.

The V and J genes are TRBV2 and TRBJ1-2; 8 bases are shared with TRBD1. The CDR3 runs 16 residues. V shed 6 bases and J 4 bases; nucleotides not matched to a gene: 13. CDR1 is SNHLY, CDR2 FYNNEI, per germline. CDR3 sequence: CASRTKSGTGPYGYTF. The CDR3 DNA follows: TGTGCCAGCAGGACTAAATCCGGGACAGGCCCCTATGGCTACACCTTC.

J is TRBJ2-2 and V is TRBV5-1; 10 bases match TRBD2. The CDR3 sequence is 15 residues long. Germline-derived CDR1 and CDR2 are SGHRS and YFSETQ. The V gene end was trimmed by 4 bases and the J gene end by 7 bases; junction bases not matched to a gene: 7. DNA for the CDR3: TGCGCCAGCAGCCCGGCCCTAGCGGGGGTCGGGGAGCTGTTTTTT. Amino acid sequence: CASSPALAGVGELFF.

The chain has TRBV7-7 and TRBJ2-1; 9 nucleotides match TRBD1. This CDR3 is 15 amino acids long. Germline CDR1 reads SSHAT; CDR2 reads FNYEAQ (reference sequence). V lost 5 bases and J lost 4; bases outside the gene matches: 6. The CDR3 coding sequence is TGTGCCAGCAGCCTCCGGACAGGGGATTACAATGAGCAGTTCTTC. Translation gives CASSLRTGDYNEQFF. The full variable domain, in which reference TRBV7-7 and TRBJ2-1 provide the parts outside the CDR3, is GAGVSQSPRYKVTKRGQDVTLRCDPISSHATLYWYQQALGQGPEFLTYFNYEAQPDKSGLPSDRFSAERPEGSISTLTIQRTEQRDSAMYRCASSLRTGDYNEQFFGPGTRLTVL.

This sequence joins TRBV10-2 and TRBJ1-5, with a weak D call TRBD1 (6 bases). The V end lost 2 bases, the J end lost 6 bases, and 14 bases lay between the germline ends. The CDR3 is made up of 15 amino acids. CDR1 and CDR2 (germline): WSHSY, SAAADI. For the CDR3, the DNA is TGCGCCAGCAGTGAGAAGGGGGGGAATCGTCAGCCCCAGCATTTT. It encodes CASSEKGGNRQPQHF.

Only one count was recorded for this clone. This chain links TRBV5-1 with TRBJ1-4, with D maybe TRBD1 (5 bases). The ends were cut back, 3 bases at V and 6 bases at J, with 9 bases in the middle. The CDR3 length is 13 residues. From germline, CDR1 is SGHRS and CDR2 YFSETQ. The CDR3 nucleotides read TGCGCCAGCAGCTCCAGGGTTCATGAAAAACTGTTTTTT. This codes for CASSSRVHEKLFF.

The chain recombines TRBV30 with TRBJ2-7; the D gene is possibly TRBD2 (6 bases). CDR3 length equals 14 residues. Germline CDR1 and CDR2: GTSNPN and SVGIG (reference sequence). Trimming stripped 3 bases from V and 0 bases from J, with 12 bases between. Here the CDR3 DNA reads TGTGCCTGGAGCGGGGGATCTCACTCCTACGAGCAGTACTTC. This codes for CAWSGGSHSYEQYF.

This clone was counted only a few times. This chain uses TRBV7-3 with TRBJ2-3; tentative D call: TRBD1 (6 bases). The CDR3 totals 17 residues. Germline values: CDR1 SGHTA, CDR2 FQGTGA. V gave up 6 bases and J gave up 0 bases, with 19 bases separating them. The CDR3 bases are TGTGCCAGCAGGATCTGGCCACAGGGTTGGAGCACAGATACGCAGTATTTT. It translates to CASRIWPQGWSTDTQYF. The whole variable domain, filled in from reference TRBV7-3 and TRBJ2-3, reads GAGVSQTPSNKVTEKGKYVELRCDPISGHTALYWYRQSLGQGPEFLIYFQGTGAADDSGLPNDRFFAVRPEGSVSTLKIQRTERGDSAVYLCASRIWPQGWSTDTQYFGPGTRLTVL.

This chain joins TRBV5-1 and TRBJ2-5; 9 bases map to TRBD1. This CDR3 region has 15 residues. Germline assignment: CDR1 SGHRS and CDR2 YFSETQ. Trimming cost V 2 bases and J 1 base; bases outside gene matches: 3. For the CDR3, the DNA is TGCGCCAGCAGCTTCAACAGGGGGCGCCAAGAGACCCAGTACTTC. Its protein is CASSFNRGRQETQYF.

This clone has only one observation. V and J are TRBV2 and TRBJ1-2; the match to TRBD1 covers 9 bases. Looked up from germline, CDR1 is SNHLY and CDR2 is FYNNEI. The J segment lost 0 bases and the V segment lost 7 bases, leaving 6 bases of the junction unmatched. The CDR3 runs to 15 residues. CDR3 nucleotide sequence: TGTGCCAGCAAGCGGACAGGGGCCCCTAACTATGGCTACACCTTC. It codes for CASKRTGAPNYGYTF.

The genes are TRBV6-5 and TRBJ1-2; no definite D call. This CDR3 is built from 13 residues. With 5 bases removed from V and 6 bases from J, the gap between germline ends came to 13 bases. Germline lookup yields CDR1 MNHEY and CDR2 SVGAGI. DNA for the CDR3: TGTGCCAGCAGTCCGATGAGGCTCGATGGCTACACCTTC. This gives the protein CASSPMRLDGYTF.

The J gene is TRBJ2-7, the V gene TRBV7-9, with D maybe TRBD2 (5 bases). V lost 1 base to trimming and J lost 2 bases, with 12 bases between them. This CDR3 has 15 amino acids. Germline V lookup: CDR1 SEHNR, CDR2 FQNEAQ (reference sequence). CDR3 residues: CASSLVRGSAYEQYF. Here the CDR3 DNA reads TGTGCCAGCAGCTTAGTTCGGGGATCCGCCTACGAGCAGTACTTC.

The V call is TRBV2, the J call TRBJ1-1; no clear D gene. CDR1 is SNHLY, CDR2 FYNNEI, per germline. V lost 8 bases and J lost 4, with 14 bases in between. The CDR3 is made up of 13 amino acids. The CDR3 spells CASRPSRGTEAFF. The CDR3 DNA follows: TGTGCCAGCCGTCCCTCCCGGGGCACTGAAGCTTTCTTT.

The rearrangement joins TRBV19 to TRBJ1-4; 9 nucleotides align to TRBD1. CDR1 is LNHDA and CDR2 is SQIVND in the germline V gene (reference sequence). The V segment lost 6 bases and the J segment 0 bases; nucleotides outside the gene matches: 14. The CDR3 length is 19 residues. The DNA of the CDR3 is TGTGCCAGTAGCAGAAAAACGGGACAGGGAGTTGCAACTAATGAAAAACTGTTTTTT. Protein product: CASSRKTGQGVATNEKLFF.

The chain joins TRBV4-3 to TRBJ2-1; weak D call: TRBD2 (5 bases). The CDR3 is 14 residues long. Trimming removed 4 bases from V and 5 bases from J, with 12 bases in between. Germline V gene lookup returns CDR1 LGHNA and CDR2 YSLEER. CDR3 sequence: CASSLYRGDNEQFF. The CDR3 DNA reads TGCGCCAGCAGCCTGTACCGGGGAGACAATGAGCAGTTCTTC.

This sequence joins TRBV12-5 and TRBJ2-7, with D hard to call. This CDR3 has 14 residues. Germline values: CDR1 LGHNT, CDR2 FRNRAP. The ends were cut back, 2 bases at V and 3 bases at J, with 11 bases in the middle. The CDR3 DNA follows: TGTGCTAGTGGTTTGTCCCACACCTTCTACGAGCAGTACTTC. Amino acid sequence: CASGLSHTFYEQYF.

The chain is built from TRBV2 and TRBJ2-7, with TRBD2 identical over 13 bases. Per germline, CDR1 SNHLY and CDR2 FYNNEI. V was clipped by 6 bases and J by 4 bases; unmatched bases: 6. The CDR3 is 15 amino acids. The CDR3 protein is CASSAEGLAGYEQYF. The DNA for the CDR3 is TGTGCCAGCAGCGCCGAGGGACTAGCGGGATACGAGCAGTACTTC. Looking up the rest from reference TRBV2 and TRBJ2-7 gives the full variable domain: EPEVTQTPSHQVTQMGQEVILRCVPISNHLYFYWYRQILGQKVEFLVSFYNNEISEKSEIFDDQFSVERPDGSNFTLKIRSTKLEDSAMYFCASSAEGLAGYEQYFGPGTRLTVT.

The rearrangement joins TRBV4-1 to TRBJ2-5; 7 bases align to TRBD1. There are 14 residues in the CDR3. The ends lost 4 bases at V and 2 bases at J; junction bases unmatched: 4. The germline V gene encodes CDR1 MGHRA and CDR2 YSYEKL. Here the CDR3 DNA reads TGCGCCAGCAGCCCTCGGGACAGTCAAGAGACCCAGTACTTC. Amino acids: CASSPRDSQETQYF.

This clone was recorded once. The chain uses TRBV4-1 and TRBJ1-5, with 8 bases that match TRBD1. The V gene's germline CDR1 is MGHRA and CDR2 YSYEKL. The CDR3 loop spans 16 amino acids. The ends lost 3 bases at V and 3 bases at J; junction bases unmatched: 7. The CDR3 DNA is TGCGCCAGCAGCCACGGGACAGGATATAACAATCAGCCCCAGCATTTT. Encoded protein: CASSHGTGYNNQPQHF.

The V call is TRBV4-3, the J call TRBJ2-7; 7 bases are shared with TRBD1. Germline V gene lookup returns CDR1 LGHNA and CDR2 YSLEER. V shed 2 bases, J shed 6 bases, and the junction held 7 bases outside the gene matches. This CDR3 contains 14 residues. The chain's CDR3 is CASSQWTGSGEQYF. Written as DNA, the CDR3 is TGCGCCAGCAGCCAATGGACAGGTTCGGGCGAGCAGTACTTC.

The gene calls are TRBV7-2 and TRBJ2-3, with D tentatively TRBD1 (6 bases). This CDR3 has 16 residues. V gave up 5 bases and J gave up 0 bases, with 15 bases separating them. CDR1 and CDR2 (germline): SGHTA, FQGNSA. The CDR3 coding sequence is TGTGCCAGCAGCCTAGGGGCAGGGGCCAGCACAGATACGCAGTATTTT. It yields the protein CASSLGAGASTDTQYF.